This T cell receptor beta chain was captured by sequencing in a study of blood T cell repertoires in COVID-19. The overall study: The study drew acute and convalescent COVID-19 samples from the United States, Italy and Spain. PBMCs, B-cell-depleted T cells, or T cells were the source of the cDNA or gDNA that made up the material.

As processed by the authors: Amplification of reference gene primers was used by the study to estimate nucleated cell counts. Only in-frame clones appear in the TCRdb table, and some are missing; sequencing was by immunoSEQ multiplex PCR. V and J calls plus clone size are reproduced from that table; the DNA served to infer D and trimming. The table lists about 45,000 clones, around 90% of them singletons. The V end lost 8 bases, the J end lost 0 bases, and 15 bases lay between the germline ends. The germline CDR1 and CDR2 sequences are LGHDT and YNNKEL (reference sequence). The CDR3 length is 15 residues.

This chain uses TRBV3-1 (or the pseudogene TRBV3-2) with TRBJ2-3, with D tentatively TRBD2 (6 bases). This receptor was taken from a man between 65 and 85 years old with active COVID-19. Sequencing was performed on peripheral blood. The CDR3 bases are TGTGCCAGCGGTCGCGGGGCCTCTAGCACAGATACGCAGTATTTT. Encoded protein: CASGRGASSTDTQYF.